This TCR beta chain was found in a study of human T cells and chemical hapten exposure. In the study overall: The patients were mostly female; they had alopecia areata, totalis or universalis. Study outcomes and limitations: The number of TCRs over 1 in 1000 frequency stayed unchanged after DPC.

Documented time point: patch test 2, 6 weeks after DPC sensitization. Treatment in this sample: therapeutic diphenylcyclopropenone sensitization with weekly scalp DPC. TCRdb analysed the RACE reads with MiXCR anew, one entry per CDR3 protein. The sample shows some 82,000 distinct CDR3 sequences, 6.5% to 8% of them seen only once. This clonotype occurred many times. Its antigen is currently unknown. Deletions cut 1 base from V and 7 bases from J, with 17 bases between. The CDR3 runs 15 residues. Germline-derived CDR1 and CDR2 are SEHNR and FQNEAQ (reference sequence). The chain is built from TRBV7-9 and TRBJ2-7; tentative D call: TRBD1 (6 bases). The sample consisted of whole blood, taken in connection with sensitization to the hapten diphenylcyclopropenone (DPC). The TCR originated in a woman in her 30s with alopecia areata. Some clones in this sample may be carry-over from other donors' samples. CDR3 protein: CASSLEGVLAGEQYF. CDR3 in DNA: TGTGCCAGCAGCTTAGAGGGGGTTCTGGCTGGAGAGCAGTACTTC.